These 25 T cell receptor beta chains originate from one sample sequenced in a study of blood T cell repertoires in COVID-19. Assay: immunoSEQ multiplex PCR; the TCRdb copy retains only in-frame clones and omits some. Of 62,000 or so clones listed, 85% to 90% are singletons. The sequenced sample was peripheral blood. Receptors were obtained from a man aged 45 to 65 with acute or convalescent COVID-19.

This sequence joins TRBV28 and TRBJ1-5; D gene uncertain. The CDR3 has 14 residues. V was cut by 7 bases and J by 7 bases, with 17 bases left in between. The germline CDR1 and CDR2 sequences are MDHEN and SYDVKM. The CDR3 sequence: CASTALVESQPQHF. The CDR3 region has the DNA TGTGCCAGCACCGCCTTGGTAGAAAGCCAGCCCCAGCATTTT.

J is TRBJ2-7 and V is TRBV7-2; 8 nucleotides line up with TRBD1. This CDR3 has 14 amino acids. V was pared by 6 bases and J by 3 bases, with 7 bases of the junction left unmatched. Germline V lookup: CDR1 SGHTA, CDR2 FQGNSA. CDR3: CASSSNRGIYEQYF. The CDR3 DNA reads as TGTGCCAGCAGTAGCAACAGGGGGATCTACGAGCAGTACTTC.

The chain links TRBV19 to TRBJ2-1; tentative D call: TRBD1 (5 bases). From germline, CDR1 is LNHDA and CDR2 SQIVND (reference sequence). Trimming removed 3 bases from V and 5 bases from J, with 11 bases in between. This CDR3 has 14 residues. As DNA, the CDR3 is TGTGCCAGTAGTATCCAACTACAGGACAATGAGCAGTTCTTC. Translation: CASSIQLQDNEQFF.

V gene TRBV11-2 combines with J gene TRBJ2-1, with 8 nucleotides matching TRBD1. Trimming cost V 2 bases and J 6 bases; bases outside gene matches: 9. This CDR3 spans 16 amino acids. Germline lookup yields CDR1 SGHAT and CDR2 FQNNGV. In nucleotides, the CDR3 is TGTGCCAGCAGCTTAAGTGGGGACAGGAAGGTCAATGAGCAGTTCTTC. Its protein is CASSLSGDRKVNEQFF.

There are a few counts of this clone. The chain has TRBV6-2 or TRBV6-3 and TRBJ1-5, with 8 bases aligning to TRBD1. Germline V gives CDR1 MNHEY, CDR2 SVGEGT. CDR3 length: 16 amino acids. V gave up 5 bases and J gave up 4 bases; unmatched junction bases: 10. The CDR3, as DNA: TGTGCCAGCAGTGATGGGACCTACAGGGGGAATCAGCCCCAGCATTTT. Protein product: CASSDGTYRGNQPQHF.

This chain connects TRBV2 to TRBJ2-7; 9 bases align to TRBD2. V gave up 3 bases and J gave up 8 bases; unmatched junction bases: 14. The CDR3 sequence is 16 residues long. CDR1 SNHLY and CDR2 FYNNEI come from the germline V gene. The chain's CDR3 is CASSDNKRAGGDKQYF. In nucleotides, the CDR3 is TGTGCCAGCAGTGACAACAAAAGGGCGGGAGGGGATAAGCAGTACTTC.

The rearrangement links TRBV13 to TRBJ2-1; 10 bases are shared with TRBD2. The ends lost 3 bases at V and 7 bases at J; junction bases unmatched: 3. CDR3 length equals 14 residues. Germline V gene lookup returns CDR1 PRHDT and CDR2 FYEKMQ (reference sequence). The CDR3 loop reads CASSFSGRSNEQFF. The CDR3 DNA follows: TGTGCCAGCAGCTTTAGCGGGAGGTCTAATGAGCAGTTCTTC.

V gene TRBV19 combines with J gene TRBJ2-3; 9 nucleotides align to TRBD1. Germline V gives CDR1 LNHDA, CDR2 SQIVND (reference sequence). The CDR3 is 14 amino acids. Germline trimming cut 6 bases from V and 4 bases from J; bases unmatched to any gene: 5. The CDR3 sequence is CASSRTGGADTQYF. The CDR3 region has the DNA TGTGCCAGTAGCAGAACAGGGGGCGCAGATACGCAGTATTTT.

The rearrangement links TRBV18 to TRBJ1-5; TRBD1 matches at 8 bases. This CDR3 is built from 15 residues. In germline, CDR1 is KGHSH, CDR2 LQKENI. V trimming: 2 bases; J trimming: 5 bases; junction bases outside the gene matches: 5. Here the CDR3 reads CASSPSTGGDQPQHF. The CDR3 region has the DNA TGTGCCAGCTCACCAAGTACAGGGGGAGATCAGCCCCAGCATTTT.

The genes are TRBV28 and TRBJ1-2, with TRBD1 matching over 9 bases. J gave up 4 bases and V 5 bases, and 20 bases lay outside the gene matches. This CDR3 comprises 19 residues. Germline V gene lookup returns CDR1 MDHEN and CDR2 SYDVKM. The CDR3 sequence is CASSKARGFGTGRIYGYTF. The CDR3 DNA is TGTGCCAGCAGTAAAGCACGGGGTTTTGGGACAGGGCGAATCTATGGCTACACCTTC.

This chain uses TRBV28 with TRBJ2-4; 8 bases match TRBD2. Germline CDR1 MDHEN, CDR2 SYDVKM. This CDR3 region has 18 residues. After removal of 5 bases from V and 1 base from J, the junction contained 13 bases not matched to a gene. CDR3 bases: TGTGCCAGCAGTCCCACCACCGTTAGCGGGACTGCCAAAAACATTCAGTACTTC. It yields the protein CASSPTTVSGTAKNIQYF.

The genes are TRBV7-2 and TRBJ1-1, with 7 nucleotides matching TRBD1. The CDR3 runs to 13 residues. J lost 4 bases, V lost 3 bases, and 2 bases had no gene match. CDR1 and CDR2 from the germline V gene are SGHTA and FQGNSA. The CDR3, as DNA: TGTGCCAGCAGCTTTCCAGGGGGCACTGAAGCTTTCTTT. It codes for CASSFPGGTEAFF.

The rearrangement links TRBV28 to TRBJ2-7; 8 nucleotides agree with TRBD2. The CDR3 spans 13 residues. Per the germline V gene, CDR1 is MDHEN and CDR2 is SYDVKM. With V trimmed by 3 bases and J by 4 bases, 2 bases remained unmatched. The CDR3 region is CASSFSSGYEQYV. CDR3 in DNA: TGTGCCAGCAGTTTCTCTAGCGGGTACGAGCAGTACGTC.

The J gene is TRBJ2-1, the V gene TRBV15; D ambiguous. The CDR3 is 13 amino acids. The germline gives CDR1 LNHNV, CDR2 YYDKDF (reference sequence). Trimming removed 6 bases at V and 6 bases at J, with 12 bases between. In DNA, the CDR3 is TGTGCCACCAGGAGTACCCCTCTCAATGAGCAGTTCTTC. Translated, it gives CATRSTPLNEQFF.

The chain uses TRBV3-1 (or the pseudogene TRBV3-2) and TRBJ2-3; no definite D call. Germline lookup yields CDR1 LGHDT and CDR2 YNNKEL (reference sequence). This CDR3 region has 15 residues. Trimming shortened V by 6 bases and J by 2 bases, and 15 bases separated the two germline ends. Here the CDR3 reads CASSRTAENTDTQYF. CDR3 nucleotides: TGTGCCAGCAGTCGAACGGCGGAAAACACAGATACGCAGTATTTT.

This chain links TRBV19 with TRBJ1-1, with 8 bases identical to TRBD1. Unmatched junction bases numbered 10, after V lost 10 bases and J lost 3 bases. The CDR3 spans 14 residues. The V gene's germline CDR1 is LNHDA and CDR2 SQIVND (reference sequence). CDR3 bases: TGTGCCACTTCCCAGGGACAGGTGTACACTGAAGCTTTCTTT. Protein product: CATSQGQVYTEAFF.

The CDR3 is CASSPLANTGELFF. CDR3 in DNA: TGTGCCAGCAGCCCCCTAGCGAACACCGGGGAGCTGTTTTTT. The chain uses TRBV9 and TRBJ2-2, with D unresolved. CDR1 is SGDLS, CDR2 YYNGEE, per germline. V shed 4 bases and J shed 0 bases, with 7 bases lying between them. CDR3 length: 14 residues. Based on the CDR3 plus reference TRBV9 and TRBJ2-2, the full variable domain is DSGVTQTPKHLITATGQRVTLRCSPRSGDLSVYWYQQSLDQGLQFLIQYYNGEERAKGNILERFSAQQFPDLHSELNLSSLELGDSALYFCASSPLANTGELFFGEGSRLTVL.

This chain joins TRBV10-1 and TRBJ2-2; possible D gene TRBD2, 5 bases. CDR3 length: 13 amino acids. The germline V gene has CDR1 WNHNN and CDR2 SYGVQD (reference sequence). V was trimmed by 6 bases and J by 7 bases, leaving 12 bases between them. DNA of the CDR3: TGCGCCAGCAGCCCGGTCCGGGGCGGGGAGCTGTTTTTT. Amino acid sequence: CASSPVRGGELFF.

The count of this clone is one. The V call is TRBV27, the J call TRBJ2-1; D not certain. The CDR3 consists of 14 residues. Germline CDR1 is MNHEY and CDR2 is SMNVEV (reference sequence). With 7 bases removed from V and 0 bases from J, the gap between germline ends came to 10 bases. The CDR3 is CASNFISSYNEQFF. CDR3 sequence (DNA): TGTGCCAGCAACTTTATAAGCTCCTACAATGAGCAGTTCTTC.

The V and J genes are TRBV19 and TRBJ2-5; D unresolved. Per the germline V gene, CDR1 is LNHDA and CDR2 is SQIVND (reference sequence). V lost 5 bases, J lost 4 bases, and 14 bases lay in between. This CDR3 has 14 residues. The CDR3 loop reads CASSPRGRAETQYF. CDR3 in DNA: TGTGCCAGTAGTCCCCGTGGTAGAGCAGAGACCCAGTACTTC.

V and J are TRBV6-5 and TRBJ1-5; 8 nucleotides match TRBD1. V lost 6 bases, J lost 0 bases, and 4 bases stayed unmatched. CDR1 is MNHEY and CDR2 is SVGAGI in the germline V gene. The CDR3 contains 15 residues. CDR3 in DNA: TGTGCCAGCAGCTTAGACAGGGGTAGCAATCAGCCCCAGCATTTT. Translated: CASSLDRGSNQPQHF.

J is TRBJ2-7 and V is TRBV5-6, with 11 bases fitting TRBD2. Unmatched junction bases numbered 5, after V lost 5 bases and J lost 1 base. This CDR3 is built from 15 residues. The germline CDR1 and CDR2 sequences are SGHDT and YYEEEE. CDR3 DNA sequence: TGTGCCAGCAGGTCTAGCGGGAGGTCATCCTACGAGCAGTACTTC. Translating it yields CASRSSGRSSYEQYF. The full variable domain, completed using reference TRBV5-6 and TRBJ2-7, is DAGVTQSPTHLIKTRGQQVTLRCSPKSGHDTVSWYQQALGQGPQFIFQYYEEEERQRGNFPDRFSGHQFPNYSSELNVNALLLGDSALYLCASRSSGRSSYEQYFGPGTRLTVT.

V gene TRBV4-3 combines with J gene TRBJ1-1; D unclear. V shed 1 base and J shed 0 bases, with 9 bases lying between them. Germline CDR1 reads LGHNA; CDR2 reads YSLEER. The CDR3 runs to 15 residues. CDR3 in amino acids: CASSQGAAMNTEAFF. CDR3 sequence (DNA): TGCGCCAGCAGCCAAGGGGCAGCAATGAACACTGAAGCTTTCTTT.

J is TRBJ2-1 and V is TRBV24-1; D is ambiguous. Trimming took 3 bases from V and 10 from J, leaving 9 bases between them. Germline CDR1 KGHDR, CDR2 SFDVKD. This CDR3 is 12 amino acids long. The CDR3 region has the DNA TGTGCCACCAGTGATGCCGCTAGAGAGCAGTTCTTC. This translates into CATSDAAREQFF.

This clone was seen a single time. The genes are TRBV19 and TRBJ1-3; 10 positions match TRBD1. V dropped 10 bases and J dropped 0; count of bases not matched to a gene: 3. Germline CDR1 is LNHDA and CDR2 is SQIVND (reference sequence). The CDR3 consists of 14 residues. The CDR3 DNA sequence: TGTGCCACTCGGACAGGGGGCTCTGGAAACACCATATATTTT. Translated, it gives CATRTGGSGNTIYF.